These T cell receptor beta chains were read from a single sample in a study of monozygotic twins with inflammatory bowel disease. TCRdb reanalyzed the 5' RACE reads, giving one entry per CDR3 protein sequence and no DNA. The record lists some 170,000 distinct CDR3 sequences, of which the ten most abundant hold roughly 2.4%. Sequencing was performed on blood. These TCRs come from a human donor with ulcerative colitis or Crohn's disease, or a healthy co-twin of an affected twin (not recorded which). Both conserved end residues are part of each CDR3. Each record gives: J gene, V gene, CDR3 protein.

TRBJ2-1 TRBV4-2 CASSQGAGLGNEQFF
TRBJ2-1 TRBV4-1 CASSQVTGTSSYNEQFF
TRBJ2-7 TRBV5-1 CASSTTSEKQYF
TRBJ2-1 TRBV11-3 CASSLSSLRDNEQFF
TRBJ1-3 TRBV7-2 CASSLAPGTYFRGDTIYF
TRBJ2-1 TRBV29-1 CSALTSGRENEQFF
TRBJ2-7 TRBV30 CAWRWGRGTYEQYF
TRBJ1-4 TRBV5-6 CASSLWFTEKLFF
TRBJ1-1 TRBV6-1 CASSEAPETGAFF
TRBJ2-7 TRBV2 CASGGLAGNDEQYF
TRBJ1-6 TRBV5-6 CASSLNPRRWNYNSPLHF
TRBJ2-1 TRBV3-1 CASSLPSTSGDDNEQFF
TRBJ1-2 TRBV20-1 CSGAADRGLFSGYTF
TRBJ2-7 TRBV5-1 CASSLEGQNYEQYF
TRBJ2-3 TRBV6-5 CAAGLPSTDTQYF
TRBJ2-1 TRBV5-1 CASSSLGASSYNEQFF
TRBJ1-6 TRBV4-3 CASSQESDAGSPLHF
TRBJ2-3 TRBV6-2/TRBV6-3 CASSRATSGTDTQYF
TRBJ2-3 TRBV18 CASSPPSTDTQYF
TRBJ1-5 TRBV2 CASSGQLSLGPQHF
TRBJ1-5 TRBV6-1 CASTKRDRGNQPQHF
TRBJ2-7 TRBV27 CASSLWGRTSGKYEQYF
TRBJ1-5 TRBV7-2 CASSLGGTGGYQPQHF
TRBJ2-5 TRBV20-1 CSARKGQGLETQYF
TRBJ2-3 TRBV15 CATSRRGVWDTQYF
TRBJ1-2 TRBV20-1 CSAMTGDGYTF
TRBJ2-5 TRBV5-1 CASRERTNQETQYF
TRBJ2-7 TRBV7-3 CASSSPGQGRNEQYF
TRBJ1-5 TRBV19 CAAYLERRNQPQHF
TRBJ2-1 TRBV20-1 CSARQGAINEQFF
TRBJ2-2 TRBV5-1 CASRNEGSTGELFF
TRBJ2-7 TRBV20-1 CSARDVSLAVTEQYF
TRBJ2-1 TRBV6-5 CASSYGVQRGREQFF
TRBJ1-4 TRBV5-1 CASSMTGLSEKLFF
TRBJ1-5 TRBV15 CATSRDRRIPQHF
TRBJ2-7 TRBV7-3 CASSPGTGPLEQYF
TRBJ2-1 TRBV6-2/TRBV6-3 CASSYGRGIEQFF
TRBJ1-5 TRBV15 CATSRVGQRDQPQHF